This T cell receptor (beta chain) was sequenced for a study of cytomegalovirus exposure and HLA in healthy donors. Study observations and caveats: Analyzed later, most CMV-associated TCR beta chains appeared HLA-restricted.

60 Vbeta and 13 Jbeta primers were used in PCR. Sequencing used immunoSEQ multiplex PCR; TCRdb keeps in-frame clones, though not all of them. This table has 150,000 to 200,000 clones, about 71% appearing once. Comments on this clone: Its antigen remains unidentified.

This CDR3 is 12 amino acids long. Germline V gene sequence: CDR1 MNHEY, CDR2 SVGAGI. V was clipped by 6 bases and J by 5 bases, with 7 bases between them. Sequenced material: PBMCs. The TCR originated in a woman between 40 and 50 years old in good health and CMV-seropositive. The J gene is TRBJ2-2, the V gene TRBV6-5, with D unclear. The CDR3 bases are TGTGCCAGCAGCCGAGTGACCGGGGAGCTGTTTTTT. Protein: CASSRVTGELFF.